This entry lists 23 T cell receptor beta chains sequenced from one sample in a study of T cell changes during pregnancy in multiple sclerosis. The protocol was immunoSEQ multiplex PCR, while the TCRdb copy is restricted to in-frame clones and leaves out a portion. In the table there are some 60,000 clones, roughly 89% of which are singletons. Source material: peripheral blood from another person, used as feeder cells. Receptors were obtained from a human donor whose cells served as feeder cells for cultures in a pregnancy study.

The gene calls are TRBV19 and TRBJ1-5; D not resolved. The length of the CDR3 is 14 residues. In germline, CDR1 is LNHDA, CDR2 SQIVND (reference sequence). Trimming pared 1 base from V and 6 bases from J, leaving 10 bases between. The CDR3 DNA reads TGTGCCAGTAGTATAGGAAGGGATACTCAGCCCCAGCATTTT. Amino acid sequence: CASSIGRDTQPQHF.

This chain uses TRBV11-2 with TRBJ1-1; TRBD1 is a possible D gene (6 bases). Germline V gene data show CDR1 as SGHAT and CDR2 as FQNNGV. V was clipped by 6 bases and J by 1 base, with 12 bases between them. This CDR3 has 14 amino acids. Here the CDR3 DNA reads TGTGCCAGCAGTGCGGGGGGCTGGAACACTGAAGCTTTCTTT. Protein sequence: CASSAGGWNTEAFF. The full variable domain, its missing parts supplied by reference TRBV11-2 and TRBJ1-1, is EAGVAQSPRYKIIEKRQSVAFWCNPISGHATLYWYQQILGQGPKLLIQFQNNGVVDDSQLPKDRFSAERLKGVDSTLKIQPAKLEDSAVYLCASSAGGWNTEAFFGQGTRLTVV.

This chain connects TRBV14 to TRBJ1-2; D is possibly TRBD1 (6 bases). V lost 3 bases to trimming and J lost 4 bases, with 15 bases between them. This CDR3 comprises 15 residues. In germline, CDR1 is SGHDN, CDR2 FVKESK. This chain's CDR3 is CASSQRTEDIYGYTF. CDR3 nucleotide sequence: TGTGCCAGCAGCCAGCGGACAGAAGATATCTATGGCTACACCTTC.

The chain carries TRBV7-2 and TRBJ2-7; maybe TRBD2 (5 bases). Germline assignment: CDR1 SGHTA and CDR2 FQGNSA. The germline V and J ends were trimmed by 7 bases and 6 bases, with 22 bases remaining between them. The CDR3 is 15 amino acids. The CDR3 protein is CASTHGRAAVSEQYF. The CDR3 DNA follows: TGTGCCAGCACCCACGGGCGGGCCGCCGTTTCCGAGCAGTACTTC.

This chain uses TRBV9 with TRBJ2-7, with D possibly matching TRBD2 (6 bases). V was clipped by 0 bases and J by 1 base, with 14 bases between them. Germline loops: CDR1 SGDLS, CDR2 YYNGEE. This CDR3 is 16 amino acids long. The CDR3 sequence: CASSVASGVGSYEQYF. The CDR3, as DNA: TGTGCCAGCAGCGTAGCATCGGGGGTGGGATCCTACGAGCAGTACTTC.

The chain is built from TRBV5-5 and TRBJ1-4, with D perhaps TRBD1 (5 bases). CDR3 length: 14 residues. Trimming removed 4 bases at V and 8 bases at J, with 15 bases between. Germline loops: CDR1 SGHKS, CDR2 YYEKEE (reference sequence). The CDR3 DNA reads TGTGCCAGCAGCCCGGGACCTCATGGGGAAAAACTGTTTTTT. This codes for CASSPGPHGEKLFF.

This clone was counted only a few times. This chain links TRBV4-1 with TRBJ1-2; TRBD1 matches at 8 bases. The CDR3 spans 11 residues. Germline V lookup: CDR1 MGHRA, CDR2 YSYEKL. Losses at the gene ends were 4 bases for V and 13 bases for J; bases not matched to a gene: 5. Here the CDR3 DNA reads TGCGCCAGCAGCCCCGGACAGGGTAGCACCTTC. Protein product: CASSPGQGSTF.

This rearrangement joins TRBV9 to TRBJ1-5, with D perhaps TRBD1 (5 bases). The CDR3 spans 15 residues. V lost 0 bases and J 3 bases, leaving 10 bases between the germline ends. Germline V gene sequence: CDR1 SGDLS, CDR2 YYNGEE. As DNA, the CDR3 is TGTGCCAGCAGCGTAGGGGGAGGGGACAATCAGCCCCAGCATTTT. It translates to CASSVGGGDNQPQHF.

This rearrangement joins TRBV29-1 to TRBJ2-7; the match to TRBD1 covers 12 bases. V dropped 1 base and J dropped 5; count of bases not matched to a gene: 6. This CDR3 spans 15 amino acids. Germline lookup yields CDR1 SQVTM and CDR2 ANQGSEA. CDR3 bases: TGCAGCGTTGAAGGGGACAGGGGGCGCGGTAACGAGCAGTACTTC. It codes for CSVEGDRGRGNEQYF.

The chain links TRBV28 to TRBJ2-3, with 8 bases fitting TRBD1. This CDR3 has 16 amino acids. Trimming at V came to 6 bases and at J to 3 bases, leaving 11 bases not matched to a gene. The V gene's germline CDR1 is MDHEN and CDR2 SYDVKM. CDR3 sequence (DNA): TGTGCCAGCAGACATGGACAGGGACGACGAACAGATACGCAGTATTTT. This codes for CASRHGQGRRTDTQYF.

In this sample, this clone turned up a few times. This chain connects TRBV19 to TRBJ2-7, with 10 positions matching TRBD2. The CDR3 length is 14 residues. Losses at the gene ends were 2 bases for V and 5 bases for J; bases not matched to a gene: 3. Germline CDR1 reads LNHDA; CDR2 reads SQIVND (reference sequence). In DNA form, the CDR3 reads TGTGCCAGTAGTATAACTAGCGGGAACCACGAGCAGTACTTC. This translates into CASSITSGNHEQYF.

The chain joins TRBV10-2 to TRBJ1-5, with D unclear. Germline loops: CDR1 WSHSY, CDR2 SAAADI. The CDR3 extends over 11 amino acids. V lost 7 bases to trimming and J lost 3 bases, with 4 bases between them. For the CDR3, the DNA is TGCGCCAGCACCCCCAATCAGCCCCAGCATTTT. This encodes CASTPNQPQHF.

The V and J genes are TRBV6-4 and TRBJ2-1; D perhaps matches TRBD1 (5 bases). CDR3 length: 15 residues. Germline V gene lookup returns CDR1 MRHNA and CDR2 SNTAGT. V lost 5 bases, J lost 5 bases, and 16 bases lay in between. CDR3: CASSQFRAGDNEQFF. In nucleotides, the CDR3 is TGTGCCAGCAGTCAATTCAGGGCTGGGGACAATGAGCAGTTCTTC.

The table lists this clone with a few counts. The rearrangement links TRBV15 to TRBJ2-5; no reliable D call. Trimming took off 4 bases at V and 7 bases at J, with 13 bases between the two ends. This CDR3 spans 13 amino acids. Looked up from germline, CDR1 is LNHNV and CDR2 is YYDKDF (reference sequence). The CDR3 reads CATSTYTPGTQYF. CDR3 bases: TGTGCCACCAGCACCTACACCCCCGGGACCCAGTACTTC.

This chain joins TRBV28 and TRBJ1-3; no clear D gene. CDR1 is MDHEN and CDR2 is SYDVKM in the germline V gene. The CDR3 consists of 13 residues. V dropped 2 bases and J dropped 2 bases, with 4 bases sitting between them. The CDR3 DNA sequence: TGTGCCAGCAGTTTAGAGGCTGGAAACACCATATATTTT. This codes for CASSLEAGNTIYF.

The CDR3 DNA is TGTGCCAGCAGTGCATCTCAGGGACGAACTGGAAACACCATATATTTT. As protein: CASSASQGRTGNTIYF. The genes are TRBV6-6 and TRBJ1-3, with D possibly TRBD1 on 5 matching bases. Trimming removed 5 bases from V and 2 bases from J, with 16 bases in between. The CDR3 spans 16 residues. The germline V gene encodes CDR1 MNHNY and CDR2 SVGAGI (reference sequence).

The J gene is TRBJ2-3, the V gene TRBV10-3; 9 bases fit TRBD1. V lost 7 bases and J lost 6; bases outside the gene matches: 8. This CDR3 has 14 residues. Germline V gene lookup returns CDR1 ENHRY and CDR2 SYGVKD. CDR3 sequence reads: CAITPGQGRDTQYF. As DNA, the CDR3 is TGTGCCATCACCCCGGGACAGGGAAGGGATACGCAGTATTTT.

The chain recombines TRBV15 with TRBJ2-2, with a possible D match to TRBD2 (5 bases). With 6 bases removed from V and 1 base from J, the gap between germline ends came to 12 bases. CDR1 LNHNV and CDR2 YYDKDF come from the germline V gene (reference sequence). The CDR3 covers 15 residues. The CDR3: CATRAGRQNTGELFF. The CDR3 bases are TGTGCCACCAGGGCGGGTCGCCAGAACACCGGGGAGCTGTTTTTT. Using reference TRBV15 and TRBJ2-2 for the parts outside the CDR3, the full variable domain is DAMVIQNPRYQVTQFGKPVTLSCSQTLNHNVMYWYQQKSSQAPKLLFHYYDKDFNNEADTPDNFQSRRPNTSFCFLDIRSPGLGDTAMYLCATRAGRQNTGELFFGEGSRLTVL.

V and J are TRBV6-5 and TRBJ1-1; a possible D gene is TRBD1 (5 bases). The CDR3 is made up of 11 amino acids. Trimming took 7 bases from V and 12 from J, leaving 15 bases between them. Germline V gene lookup returns CDR1 MNHEY and CDR2 SVGAGI. The CDR3 sequence is CASMKGYGTFF. In DNA form, the CDR3 reads TGTGCCAGCATGAAGGGGTACGGGACTTTCTTT.

CDR3 region: CASSTRDGRTQYF. The CDR3 bases are TGTGCCAGCAGCACCCGGGACGGGAGGACCCAGTACTTC. This chain links TRBV7-9 with TRBJ2-5; D is possibly TRBD2 (6 bases). This CDR3 is built from 13 residues. V was cut by 5 bases and J by 7 bases, with 14 bases left in between. Germline V lookup: CDR1 SEHNR, CDR2 FQNEAQ (reference sequence).

On this clone: The junction departs from germline at one end; a sequencing error may be responsible. The chain has TRBV7-7 and TRBJ2-1; TRBD1 might be the D (5 bases). Germline CDR1 and CDR2: SSHAT and FNYEAQ (reference sequence). CDR3 length: 15 amino acids. The CDR3 coding sequence is TGTGCTAGCAGCCGAAGAATGACAGCCTACAATGAGCAGTTCTTC. Translation gives CASSRRMTAYNEQFF.

V is TRBV20-1 and J is TRBJ2-2; a weak D match, TRBD2 (5 bases). V was shortened by 6 bases and J by 7 bases, with 9 bases between the two germline ends. The CDR3 contains 11 residues. Per germline, CDR1 DFQATT and CDR2 SNEGSKA (reference sequence). The CDR3 DNA reads as TGCAGTGCAAATAGCGTCGGGGAGCTGTTTTTT. Translation gives CSANSVGELFF.

V and J are TRBV5-1 and TRBJ1-4, with D uncertain. Germline lookup yields CDR1 SGHRS and CDR2 YFSETQ. Trimming removed 6 bases at V and 6 bases at J, with 6 bases between. This CDR3 has 11 amino acids. CDR3 sequence reads: CASKLDEKLFF. The CDR3 DNA reads TGCGCCAGCAAATTAGATGAAAAACTGTTTTTT.